The present T cell receptor (beta chain) was sequenced within a study of OX40 agonist ivuxolimab in advanced cancers. Findings and caveats of the study: Clones of CD4+ and CD8+ blood T cells grew by week 6 at doses of 0.1 to 3.0 mg/kg.

TCRdb's table, derived via immunoSEQ multiplex PCR, lists solely in-frame clones and lacks some. The sample contains over 15,000 clones, more than 80% of which appear only once. Turning to this clone: The antigen is not known.

Germline V gene sequence: CDR1 WSHSY, CDR2 SAAADI. CDR3 length: 13 residues. Trimming took 6 bases from V and 6 from J, leaving 14 bases between them. The chain joins TRBV10-2 to TRBJ1-1; D is undetermined. The receptor was derived from an adult with an advanced solid tumor such as melanoma, head and neck, liver or kidney cancer. Sequenced here: CD4+ or CD8+ T cells sorted from blood, sampled in a trial of the OX40 agonist ivuxolimab. The CDR3 is CASRDPNGAEAFF. CDR3 nucleotides: TGCGCCAGCAGAGACCCCAACGGAGCTGAAGCTTTCTTT.